This is a list of T cell receptor beta chains from one sample in a study of blood T cell repertoires in COVID-19. The data were produced by immunoSEQ multiplex PCR, yet TCRdb's version contains in-frame clones alone and is incomplete. There are about 34,000 clones in the sample; around nine tenths occur only once, and about 13% lies in the top ten. Sequenced input: peripheral blood. The receptor source for this set is a man aged 70-80 years with active COVID-19. The CDR3 runs from the conserved cysteine through the conserved F or W. Each record gives: clone size, CDR3 length, V gene, J gene, D gene, CDR3 DNA, CDR3 protein. A D gene is named only where the DNA matches it firmly. Clone size is not always given. Where it is, it says once, few, many or a class for expanded clones.

>-|12|TRBV15|TRBJ2-1|TRBD2
TGTGCCACCAGCAGAGGGGAGGGGGAGCAGTTCTTC
CATSRGEGEQFF
>-|15|TRBV15|TRBJ2-7|TRBD1
TGTGCCACCAGCGCCGGGACAGCCAGGGCCGGGGAGCAGTACTTC
CATSAGTARAGEQYF
>-|10|TRBV29-1|TRBJ1-1|-
TGCAGCGGGCAGAACACTGAAGCTTTCTTT
CSGQNTEAFF
>-|17|TRBV5-1|TRBJ2-2|TRBD1
TGCGCCAGCAGCTTGTTCCCGGGACAGGGGCTCACCGGGGAGCTGTTTTTT
CASSLFPGQGLTGELFF
>-|15|TRBV5-1|TRBJ2-1|-
TGCGCCAGCAGCTTTGAGGCGGGATTTTGGAATGAGCAGTTCTTC
CASSFEAGFWNEQFF
>-|14|TRBV7-9|TRBJ2-5|-
TGTGCCAGCAGCTCGATAGGCGGTCAAGAGACCCAGTACTTC
CASSSIGGQETQYF
>-|15|TRBV6-2/TRBV6-3|TRBJ1-6|-
TGTGCCAGCAGTCCAGCCGGGGTATATAATTCACCCCTCCACTTT
CASSPAGVYNSPLHF
>-|18|TRBV7-6|TRBJ2-7|TRBD2
TGTGCCAGCAGCTCGATGAAGGGTGTTCCGGGAGGCCGATACGAGCAGTACTTC
CASSSMKGVPGGRYEQYF
>-|15|TRBV11-2|TRBJ2-7|TRBD1
TGTGCCAGCAGCCCACGGACAGGGGTTAACTACGAGCAGTACTTC
CASSPRTGVNYEQYF
>-|15|TRBV7-9|TRBJ2-1|TRBD2
TGTGCCAGCAGCTTAGGGACTAGCACGTACAATGAGCAGTTCTTC
CASSLGTSTYNEQFF
>-|16|TRBV30|TRBJ2-3|TRBD1
TGTGCCTGGCTACTTACGACAGGGCGGAACACAGATACGCAGTATTTT
CAWLLTTGRNTDTQYF
>-|16|TRBV18|TRBJ2-2|TRBD2
TGTGCCAGCTCACTTCTTACTAGCGGCCTGACCGGGGAGCTGTTTTTT
CASSLLTSGLTGELFF
>once|13|TRBV28|TRBJ2-3|-
TGTGCCACCCCTGCGGTTAGCACAGATACGCAGTATTTT
CATPAVSTDTQYF
>-|14|TRBV18|TRBJ1-1|-
TGTGCCAGCTCACCTACTAACAGGGCCTCGGGGGCTTTCTTT
CASSPTNRASGAFF
>-|16|TRBV30|TRBJ1-2|-
TGTGCCTGGAGTGTACAATTCTTGAATTTAAACTATGGCTACACCTTC
CAWSVQFLNLNYGYTF
>-|14|TRBV4-3|TRBJ2-3|-
TGCGCCAGCAGCCTAAGTCTAGGGTGGGCGGGGCAGTATTTT
CASSLSLGWAGQYF
>-|15|TRBV5-1|TRBJ1-2|-
TGCGCCAGCAGCCCCCTCCCGACAGTACAGGTTGGCTACACCTTC
CASSPLPTVQVGYTF
>-|13|TRBV15|TRBJ2-7|-
TGTGCCACCTCGGAGCTTCGTTCCTACGAGCAGTACTTC
CATSELRSYEQYF
>-|18|TRBV11-2|TRBJ2-5|TRBD2
TGTGCCAGCAGCTTAGTGCCCCTACCGGGACTAGCGCAAGAGACCCAGTACTTC
CASSLVPLPGLAQETQYF
>-|14|TRBV5-5|TRBJ2-5|TRBD2
TGTGCCAGCAGCACCGGACTAGCGGGACAGACCCAGTACTTC
CASSTGLAGQTQYF
>-|16|TRBV28|TRBJ1-2|TRBD1
TGTGCCAGCAGTTCCTTACATGGACAGGGTAACTATGGCTACACCTTC
CASSSLHGQGNYGYTF
>-|14|TRBV16|TRBJ1-1|-
TGTGCCAGCAGCCCTTTGGAGGGAACCCCTGAAGCTTTCTTT
CASSPLEGTPEAFF
>-|18|TRBV4-3|TRBJ2-3|TRBD2
TGCGCCAGCAGCCGAACAGGGACTAGCGGGCCCCGCACAGATACGCAGTATTTT
CASSRTGTSGPRTDTQYF
>-|18|TRBV7-3|TRBJ2-2|TRBD2
TGTGCCAGCAGCCCATTTCGGGGGACTAGCGGGATTGGCGGGGAGCTGTTTTTT
CASSPFRGTSGIGGELFF
>-|18|TRBV23-1|TRBJ2-3|-
TGCGCCAGCAGTCAATCGCAAGCTCACAGGGAAGAGACAGATACGCAGTATTTT
CASSQSQAHREETDTQYF
>-|14|TRBV5-8|TRBJ2-7|-
TGTGCCAGCAGCTTGGTTGCAGGGAACTACGAGCAGTACTTC
CASSLVAGNYEQYF
>-|14|TRBV5-4|TRBJ2-7|-
TGTGCCAGCAGCTTGGGACAGCATTCCTACGAGCAGTACTTC
CASSLGQHSYEQYF
>-|14|TRBV7-3|TRBJ1-2|-
TGTGCCAGCAGCTTAGGAGGGACCAACTATGGCTACACCTTC
CASSLGGTNYGYTF
>-|17|TRBV2|TRBJ2-1|-
TGTGCCAGCAGAACCCTCGGACACTCGAGCTCCTACAATGAGCAGTTCTTC
CASRTLGHSSSYNEQFF
>-|14|TRBV9|TRBJ2-5|-
TGTGCCAGCAGCGTTCGACAGCAACAAGAGACCCAGTACTTC
CASSVRQQQETQYF
>-|17|TRBV4-3|TRBJ2-1|TRBD2
TGCGCCAGCAGCCAAGGGCTCCTAGCGGGAAGAAACAATGAGCAGTTCTTC
CASSQGLLAGRNNEQFF